Listed here are 11 T cell receptor beta chains from one sample, sequenced in a study of OX40 agonist ivuxolimab in advanced cancers. Libraries were prepared by immunoSEQ multiplex PCR; TCRdb keeps only in-frame clonotypes and omits some of them. The repertoire holds over 75,000 clones, with around 87% as singletons. Sequenced here: CD4+ or CD8+ T cells sorted from blood, sampled in a trial of the OX40 agonist ivuxolimab. The receptors derive from an adult with an advanced solid tumor such as melanoma, head and neck, liver or kidney cancer.

The J gene is TRBJ2-1, the V gene TRBV5-1; tentatively, D is TRBD2 (5 bases). The CDR3 sequence is 14 residues long. Germline V CDR1 and CDR2: SGHRS, YFSETQ. V was cut by 3 bases and J by 9 bases, with 16 bases left in between. This CDR3 is CASSSYGGPGEQFF. The CDR3, as DNA: TGCGCCAGCAGCTCATACGGAGGTCCGGGTGAGCAGTTCTTC.

The chain recombines TRBV28 with TRBJ1-1, with a weak D call TRBD1 (5 bases). The V end lost 6 bases, the J end lost 3 bases, and 11 bases lay between the germline ends. CDR1 and CDR2 from the germline V gene are MDHEN and SYDVKM. The CDR3 sequence is 13 residues long. The CDR3 reads CASSRDSYTEAFF. DNA for the CDR3: TGTGCCAGCAGCCGCGACAGCTACACTGAAGCTTTCTTT.

J is TRBJ1-1 and V is TRBV5-1; 11 bases are a match to TRBD1. The J segment lost 6 bases and the V segment lost 4 bases, leaving 8 bases of the junction unmatched. CDR3 length equals 15 residues. Germline V CDR1 and CDR2: SGHRS, YFSETQ. The DNA of the CDR3 is TGCGCCAGCAGCCCTAGGACAGGGGGCAACTCTGAAGCTTTCTTT. This codes for CASSPRTGGNSEAFF.

The chain is built from TRBV7-2 and TRBJ1-5; 9 bases align to TRBD1. The length of the CDR3 is 15 residues. V gave up 5 bases and J gave up 3 bases; unmatched junction bases: 5. CDR1 and CDR2 (germline): SGHTA, FQGNSA. The CDR3 DNA sequence: TGTGCCAGCAGCCCCAGGACAGGGGCCAATCAGCCCCAGCATTTT. It codes for CASSPRTGANQPQHF.

The rearrangement links TRBV6-1 to TRBJ1-2; D unclear. Germline assignment: CDR1 MNHNS and CDR2 SASEGT. This CDR3 is built from 14 residues. V lost 10 bases to trimming and J lost 0 bases, with 15 bases between them. CDR3 residues: CATSPGGANYGYTF. CDR3 DNA: TGTGCCACATCCCCGGGCGGCGCTAACTATGGCTACACCTTC.

The V and J genes are TRBV9 and TRBJ2-7; D might be TRBD2 (5 bases). CDR1 is SGDLS, CDR2 YYNGEE, per germline. V was clipped by 4 bases and J by 0 bases, with 14 bases between them. CDR3 length: 15 amino acids. CDR3 nucleotides: TGTGCCAGCAGCTTTGGTCCGGAGGCCTCCTACGAGCAGTACTTC. Its protein product is CASSFGPEASYEQYF.

The chain combines TRBV27 with TRBJ1-1; 10 positions match TRBD1. The CDR3 has 15 residues. With V trimmed by 5 bases and J by 4 bases, 7 bases remained unmatched. Germline V gene sequence: CDR1 MNHEY, CDR2 SMNVEV (reference sequence). The CDR3 protein is CASSDPTGGRTEAFF. Here the CDR3 DNA reads TGTGCCAGCAGTGACCCGACAGGGGGCCGCACTGAAGCTTTCTTT.

The V call is TRBV10-3, the J call TRBJ2-7; 10 positions match TRBD2. V lost 5 bases to trimming and J lost 6 bases; unmatched junction nucleotides: 7. The CDR3 loop spans 14 amino acids. Per germline, CDR1 ENHRY and CDR2 SYGVKD. CDR3 bases: TGTGCCATCAGTTCGGCTGGACTAGCGGTCGAGCAGTACGTC. Its protein is CAISSAGLAVEQYV.

The V gene is TRBV7-8, the J gene TRBJ2-5; the D is unclear. The CDR3 sequence is 13 residues long. CDR1 and CDR2 (germline): SGHVS, FQNEAQ. The V end was cut by 1 base, the J end by 5 bases, with 8 bases between. CDR3 nucleotides: TGTGCCAGCAGCTTAGGCCTGGGGGAGACCCAGTACTTC. Residues: CASSLGLGETQYF.

The rearrangement uses TRBV10-3 and TRBJ2-5; 14 bases agree with TRBD2. The CDR3 sequence is 15 residues long. Trimming at V came to 4 bases and at J to 5 bases, leaving 3 bases not matched to a gene. Germline CDR1 and CDR2: ENHRY and SYGVKD. The CDR3 DNA is TGTGCCATCAGTGGACTAGCGGGAGGGTGGGAGACCCAGTACTTC. Translation gives CAISGLAGGWETQYF.

The V gene is TRBV10-3, the J gene TRBJ1-5; a possible D gene is TRBD1 (5 bases). The V end was cut by 2 bases, the J end by 4 bases, with 9 bases between. There are 14 residues in the CDR3. Per germline, CDR1 ENHRY and CDR2 SYGVKD. The CDR3 spells CAISERGGNQPQHF. The CDR3 region has the DNA TGTGCCATCAGTGAGCGGGGGGGGAATCAGCCCCAGCATTTT.